This T cell receptor beta chain was recorded in a study of identical twins. V lost 8 bases to trimming and J lost 4 bases, with 18 bases between them. Germline CDR1 and CDR2: MDHEN and SYDVKM. This CDR3 spans 14 amino acids. This clonotype occurred many times. TCRdb re-derived calls from the 5' RACE reads in MiXCR, one entry per CDR3 protein. Of about 570,000 distinct CDR3 sequences in the sample, roughly 9.9% were seen once. These records were also assigned to another study, of yellow fever vaccine responses in identical twins.

The sequence was collected from a woman aged 18-29 years in good health. V is TRBV28 and J is TRBJ2-7; D possibly corresponds to TRBD2 (5 bases). The sequenced material came from PBMCs. The CDR3 is CASGRSGSWYEQYF. CDR3 DNA: TGTGCCAGCGGACGATCGGGGAGTTGGTACGAGCAGTACTTC.